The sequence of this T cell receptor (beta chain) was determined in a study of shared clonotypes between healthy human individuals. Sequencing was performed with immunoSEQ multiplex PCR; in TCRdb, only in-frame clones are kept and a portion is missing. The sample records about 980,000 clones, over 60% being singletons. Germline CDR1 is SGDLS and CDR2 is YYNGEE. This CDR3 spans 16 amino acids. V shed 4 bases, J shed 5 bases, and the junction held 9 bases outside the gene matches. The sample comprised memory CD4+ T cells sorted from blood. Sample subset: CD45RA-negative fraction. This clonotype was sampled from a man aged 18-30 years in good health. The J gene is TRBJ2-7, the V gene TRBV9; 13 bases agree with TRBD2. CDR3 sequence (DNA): TGTGCCAGCAGCTTTGGACTAGCGGGAGAAAGCCACGAGCAGTACTTC. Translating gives CASSFGLAGESHEQYF.